This is a list of T cell receptor beta chains from one sample in a study of T cell responses to AZD1222 COVID-19 vaccine. Using immunoSEQ multiplex PCR, the repertoire was profiled, and TCRdb retains in-frame clones only, with some absent. This table holds 90,000 to 120,000 clones, about 85% found once. The sample consisted of peripheral blood, taken on day 0 of AZD1222 vaccination. These TCRs come from an adult in good health. Each CDR3 is given with its conserved first and last residue. Each record gives: clone size, V gene, D gene, J gene, CDR3 DNA, CDR3 protein. D genes are given only for firm matches. Expanded clones are given a class, and other clones once, few, many or no size at all.

NA,TRBV7-9,NA,TRBJ1-2,TGTGCCAGCAGCTTAGCGGAAAGGAGCGGCTACACCTTC,CASSLAERSGYTF
NA,TRBV19,NA,TRBJ2-3,TGTGCCAGTAGTATACCCCGGGGGGCCGCAGATACGCAGTATTTT,CASSIPRGAADTQYF
NA,TRBV4-1,NA,TRBJ2-7,TGCGCCAGCAGCCAAGATCGGCAGGAGCAGTACTTC,CASSQDRQEQYF
once,TRBV7-8,TRBD2,TRBJ2-5,TGTGCCAGCAGCTTCGGGGGACCGGGGGGGAGAGAGACCCAGTACTTC,CASSFGGPGGRETQYF
NA,TRBV7-2,NA,TRBJ2-5,TGTGCCAGCAGCTTTTTGGGACAAAGTGAAGAGACCCAGTACTTC,CASSFLGQSEETQYF
NA,TRBV6-6,TRBD1,TRBJ1-1,TGTGCCAGCAGTAAAGACAGGGTCAGAACTGAAGCTTTCTTT,CASSKDRVRTEAFF
NA,TRBV7-3,NA,TRBJ1-2,TGTGCCAGCAGCTTGGGGGACACCTATAACTATGGCTACACCTTC,CASSLGDTYNYGYTF
NA,TRBV6-2/TRBV6-3,NA,TRBJ2-7,TGTGCCAGCAGTTACTCGACGGGGTACGAGCAGTACTTC,CASSYSTGYEQYF
once,TRBV29-1,TRBD1,TRBJ1-1,TGCAGCGGGATCATCCGGGACAGGCCGCTCGACACTGAAGCTTTCTTT,CSGIIRDRPLDTEAFF
NA,TRBV10-3,TRBD1,TRBJ1-2,TGTGCCATCAGTGAACCTCGATACAGGGGCTATGGCTACACCTTC,CAISEPRYRGYGYTF
NA,TRBV7-2,NA,TRBJ1-2,TGTGCCAGCAGTTTACAGGGATATGGCTACACCTTC,CASSLQGYGYTF
NA,TRBV7-9,TRBD1,TRBJ1-1,TGTGCCAGCAGCGACAGGGACACCCTGAACACTGAAGCTTTCTTT,CASSDRDTLNTEAFF
NA,TRBV25-1,NA,TRBJ2-5,TGTGCCAGCAGTGACCAAATCCAGAGGGGGGCGGGGGAGACCCAGTACTTC,CASSDQIQRGAGETQYF
NA,TRBV20-1,TRBD2,TRBJ2-1,TGCAGTGCTAGTTTCCAGACTAGCGGGAACAATGAGCAGTTCTTC,CSASFQTSGNNEQFF
NA,TRBV18,TRBD1,TRBJ1-1,TGTGCCAGCTCACCGGGACAGGGTTTCTCTGAAGCTTTCTTT,CASSPGQGFSEAFF
NA,TRBV6-2/TRBV6-3,TRBD1,TRBJ1-1,TGTGCCAGCAGTTACTCCTCCGGCAGGGGGCTGGGTACTGAAGCTTTCTTT,CASSYSSGRGLGTEAFF
NA,TRBV2,NA,TRBJ1-5,TGTGCCAGCAGACGGGGGGGCAATCAGCCCCAGCATTTT,CASRRGGNQPQHF
NA,TRBV7-7,NA,TRBJ1-5,TGTGCCAGCAGCTTAGACGGGGGGGATAGCAATCAGCCCCAGCATTTT,CASSLDGGDSNQPQHF
NA,TRBV6-2/TRBV6-3,TRBD1,TRBJ1-2,TGTGCCAGCAGTCGAAGCCGGGACAGACGTGAAGGCTACACCTTC,CASSRSRDRREGYTF
NA,TRBV3-1/TRBV3-2,NA,TRBJ2-4,TGTGCCAGCAGCCAAGTTACCCCGGGAGTGAACATTCAGTACTTC,CASSQVTPGVNIQYF
NA,TRBV6-2/TRBV6-3,NA,TRBJ2-2,TGTGCCAGCAGTTACGGGGCCGGGGGAGTCACCGGGGAGCTGTTTTTT,CASSYGAGGVTGELFF
NA,TRBV14,NA,TRBJ2-4,TGTGCCAGCAGCCAAGATGGACAGCTTAACATTCAGTACTTC,CASSQDGQLNIQYF
NA,TRBV19,TRBD1,TRBJ2-5,TGTGCCAGTACCCTCGGACAGGGGGTATCGGGAGAGACCCAGTACTTC,CASTLGQGVSGETQYF
NA,TRBV28,TRBD2,TRBJ2-2,TGTGCCAGCAGTTTATACGCGACTAGCGTCACCGGGGAGCTGTTTTTT,CASSLYATSVTGELFF
NA,TRBV27,TRBD1,TRBJ1-5,TGTGCCAGCAGTAGCACCGGACAGGGGGAACAGCCCCAGCATTTT,CASSSTGQGEQPQHF
NA,TRBV7-3,NA,TRBJ1-2,TGTGCCAGCAGCGTCACAGGACCTCAGACCCGGGGCTACACCTTC,CASSVTGPQTRGYTF
NA,TRBV7-9,TRBD1,TRBJ1-3,TGTGCCAGCATCGTACACGGACAGGGAGGTGGAAACACCATATATTTT,CASIVHGQGGGNTIYF
NA,TRBV3-1/TRBV3-2,NA,TRBJ1-6,TGTGCCAGCAGCCAATTACCCGTTAATTCACCCCTCCACTTT,CASSQLPVNSPLHF
NA,TRBV18,NA,TRBJ1-2,TGTGCCAGCTCACCACCTACAGGCCCTAACTATGGCTACACCTTC,CASSPPTGPNYGYTF
few,TRBV7-9,TRBD1,TRBJ1-3,TGTGCCAGCAGCTTGGGAGGGGGCCCTGGAAACACCATATATTTT,CASSLGGGPGNTIYF
NA,TRBV24-1,NA,TRBJ1-1,TGTGCCACCAGTGACCCTGGGACTGAAGCTTTCTTT,CATSDPGTEAFF
NA,TRBV4-2,NA,TRBJ1-5,TGTGCCAGCAGCCAAGGAGATGGGGGGAGCAATCAGCCCCAGCATTTT,CASSQGDGGSNQPQHF
NA,TRBV6-5,NA,TRBJ1-5,TGTGCCAGCAGTTATGGGATGAATCAGCCCCAGCATTTT,CASSYGMNQPQHF
NA,TRBV30,NA,TRBJ1-1,TGTGCCTGGATGACCGAGGACACTGAAGCTTTCTTT,CAWMTEDTEAFF
NA,TRBV7-3,TRBD2,TRBJ2-7,TGTGCCAGAGAAACCGGGGCTAGCGGAGCCTACGAGCAGTACTTC,CARETGASGAYEQYF
NA,TRBV5-6,TRBD1,TRBJ1-1,TGTGCCAGCTCCTTTCGGGACAGGGGAGCTTTCTTT,CASSFRDRGAFF
NA,TRBV7-3,NA,TRBJ1-5,TGTGCCAGCAGCTTAACAGTAGATCAGCCCCAGCATTTT,CASSLTVDQPQHF
NA,TRBV7-8,NA,TRBJ2-4,TGTGCCAGCAGCTTAGTCGGAGAAAACATTCAGTACTTC,CASSLVGENIQYF
NA,TRBV4-3,NA,TRBJ2-2,TGCGCCAGCAGCCAACAGGGGACTACCGCGAACACCGGGGAGCTGTTTTTT,CASSQQGTTANTGELFF
NA,TRBV9,NA,TRBJ1-2,TGTGCCAGCAGCGTAGCAGGGTACGGCTACACCTTC,CASSVAGYGYTF
NA,TRBV5-1,NA,TRBJ1-2,TGCGCCAGCAGCTTGATCGGGGAGGGCTACACCTTC,CASSLIGEGYTF
NA,TRBV18,TRBD1,TRBJ1-5,TGTGCCAGCTCACAGACAGGGGCGAATCAGCCCCAGCATTTT,CASSQTGANQPQHF
NA,TRBV29-1,NA,TRBJ2-3,TGCAGCCCCTCCAGCGTTAGCACAGATACGCAGTATTTT,CSPSSVSTDTQYF
NA,TRBV27,NA,TRBJ1-5,TGTGCCAGCAGTTTCCGCAGGGACAATCAGCCCCAGCATTTT,CASSFRRDNQPQHF
NA,TRBV5-8,NA,TRBJ1-5,TGTGCCAGCAGCTTGAGGGGTTTCGAAATTAGCAATCAGCCCCAGCATTTT,CASSLRGFEISNQPQHF
once,TRBV15,NA,TRBJ1-1,TGTGCCACCAGCTGGATGGGGACTGAAGCTTTCTTT,CATSWMGTEAFF
NA,TRBV7-2,TRBD2,TRBJ2-7,TGTGCCAGCAGCCTCCGGGCGGGAGGGCCGTACGAGCAGTACTTC,CASSLRAGGPYEQYF